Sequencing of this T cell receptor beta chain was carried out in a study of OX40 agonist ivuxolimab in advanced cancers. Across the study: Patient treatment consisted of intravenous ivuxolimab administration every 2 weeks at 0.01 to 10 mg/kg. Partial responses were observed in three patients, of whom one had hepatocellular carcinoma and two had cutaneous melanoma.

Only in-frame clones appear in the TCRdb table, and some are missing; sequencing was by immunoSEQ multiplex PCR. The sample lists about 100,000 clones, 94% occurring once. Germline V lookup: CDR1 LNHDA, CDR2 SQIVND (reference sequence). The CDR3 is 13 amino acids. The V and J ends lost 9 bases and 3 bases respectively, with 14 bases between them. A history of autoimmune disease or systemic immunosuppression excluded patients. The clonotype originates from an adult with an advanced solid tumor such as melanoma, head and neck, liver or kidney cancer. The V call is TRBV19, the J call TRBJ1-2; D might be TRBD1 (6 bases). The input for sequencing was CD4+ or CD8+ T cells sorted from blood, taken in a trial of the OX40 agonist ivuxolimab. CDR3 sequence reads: CASFGGRDYGYTF. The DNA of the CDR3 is TGTGCCAGCTTCGGGGGCAGAGACTATGGCTACACCTTC. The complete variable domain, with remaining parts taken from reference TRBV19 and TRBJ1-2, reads DGGITQSPKYLFRKEGQNVTLSCEQNLNHDAMYWYRQDPGQGLRLIYYSQIVNDFQKGDIAEGYSVSREKKESFPLTVTSAQKNPTAFYLCASFGGRDYGYTFGSGTRLTVV.